The T cell receptor beta chain under discussion was sequenced for a study of T cells in Graves' hyperthyroidism and ophthalmopathy. Hyperthyroidism in the patients, aged 18 to 65, was newly diagnosed and under 2 months in duration. Criteria for exclusion of patients were uncontrolled infection, other autoimmune disease, pregnancy or lactation. Clinicians diagnosed patients from clinical symptoms, serum thyroxine and TRAb, thyroid ultrasound and orbital computed tomography. Amplified regions were TCR beta CDR3 sequences from RNA transcripts. The TCR CDR3 was amplified in a first-round RT-PCR using the HTBI primer set. In TCRdb, the multiplex PCR reads were re-called with MiXCR into one record per CDR3 protein. The data show approximately 410,000 distinct CDR3 sequences, roughly an eighth seen once. This clonotype was seen a handful of times. Trimming left V 2 bases short and J 7 bases short, with 11 bases between. Germline values: CDR1 MDHEN, CDR2 SYDVKM. The CDR3 extends over 13 amino acids.

The rearrangement joins TRBV28 to TRBJ1-1; D uncertain. This clonotype originated in a woman between 18 and 30 years old with Graves' hyperthyroidism. Material: blood. Here the CDR3 reads CASSLKGYIEAFF. The CDR3 coding sequence is TGTGCCAGCAGTTTAAAGGGTTACATTGAAGCTTTCTTT.